These 25 T cell receptor beta chains originate from one sample sequenced in a study of blood T cells in healthy people across ages. A second PCR of roughly 7 to 11 cycles used a sample-barcoded 5' primer and a J-beta primer mix. TCRdb ran MiXCR on the 5' RACE reads and lists one entry per CDR3 protein. There are over a million distinct CDR3 sequences in the sample; 35% to 45% occur only once, and more than 4% lies in the top ten. Sequenced: blood. The receptors stem from a young woman in good health.

This clonotype was detected a few times. This chain connects TRBV4-1 to TRBJ1-1; 7 bases map to TRBD1. V lost 4 bases, J lost 8 bases, and 7 bases stayed unmatched. CDR3 length: 13 amino acids. CDR1 MGHRA and CDR2 YSYEKL come from the germline V gene. The CDR3 sequence: CASSRTQGYEAFF. The CDR3 DNA reads TGCGCCAGCAGCCGAACACAGGGGTACGAAGCTTTCTTT.

V is TRBV3-1 and J is TRBJ2-7; D gene ambiguous. Per germline, CDR1 LGHDT and CDR2 YNNKEL (reference sequence). This CDR3 has 14 amino acids. V lost 5 bases and J 2 bases, leaving 13 bases between the germline ends. The CDR3 nucleotides read TGTGCCAGCAGCGGAGAGGCCGGTACCTACGAGCAGTACTTC. It encodes CASSGEAGTYEQYF.

The genes are TRBV11-2 and TRBJ2-7, with 8 positions matching TRBD2. With 6 bases clipped from V and 4 bases from J, the junction kept 8 bases outside the gene matches. The CDR3 covers 14 residues. From germline, CDR1 is SGHAT and CDR2 FQNNGV. CDR3 sequence: CASRRPGRVYEQYF. DNA for the CDR3: TGTGCCAGCAGGAGACCCGGGAGGGTGTACGAGCAGTACTTC.

This chain links TRBV27 with TRBJ2-1; 12 nucleotides align to TRBD2. J gave up 7 bases and V 4 bases, and 5 bases lay outside the gene matches. The germline gives CDR1 MNHEY, CDR2 SMNVEV (reference sequence). CDR3 length: 15 residues. In DNA form, the CDR3 reads TGTGCCAGCAGTTGCGGACTAGCGGGAATTAATGAGCAGTTCTTC. Amino acids: CASSCGLAGINEQFF.

The rearrangement uses TRBV12-3 or TRBV12-4 and TRBJ1-2, with D perhaps matching TRBD1 (5 bases). The CDR3 contains 15 residues. Trimming removed 1 base at V and 6 bases at J, with 15 bases between. The CDR3 is CASSLGGTARHGYTF. The CDR3 DNA reads as TGTGCCAGCAGTTTAGGGGGGACGGCCCGGCATGGCTACACCTTC.

The rearrangement links TRBV20-1 to TRBJ2-7; 7 nucleotides agree with TRBD2. From germline, CDR1 is DFQATT and CDR2 SNEGSKA (reference sequence). The CDR3 loop spans 13 amino acids. Trimming cost V 3 bases and J 3 bases; bases outside gene matches: 5. This chain's CDR3 is CSARFAGVYEQYF. The CDR3 DNA reads TGCAGTGCTAGGTTCGCGGGGGTCTACGAGCAGTACTTC.

This chain uses TRBV16 with TRBJ1-2; a weak D match, TRBD1 (5 bases). The V end lost 3 bases, the J end lost 3 bases, and 8 bases lay between the germline ends. The germline V gene encodes CDR1 KGHSY and CDR2 FQNENV. CDR3 length equals 13 residues. CDR3 bases: TGTGCCAGCAGCCAGACAGATTACTATGGCTACACCTTC. As protein: CASSQTDYYGYTF.

This chain connects TRBV11-1 to TRBJ1-1; a weak D match, TRBD1 (6 bases). V shed 4 bases and J shed 3 bases, with 15 bases lying between them. The CDR3 has 15 residues. Germline assignment: CDR1 SGHAT and CDR2 FQDESV (reference sequence). Here the CDR3 DNA reads TGTGCCAGCAGCTCGGGGGCTAGTGGGGACACTGAAGCTTTCTTT. Protein: CASSSGASGDTEAFF.

V gene TRBV28 combines with J gene TRBJ1-6, with D perhaps matching TRBD1 (5 bases). V lost 3 bases, J lost 7 bases, and 10 bases lay in between. This CDR3 contains 14 residues. Germline loops: CDR1 MDHEN, CDR2 SYDVKM. CDR3 DNA: TGTGCCAGCAGTTTGGGACCGACGAATTCACCCCTCCACTTT. It codes for CASSLGPTNSPLHF.

The CDR3 spells CASSFQGRSSYEQYF. DNA for the CDR3: TGTGCCAGCAGCTTCCAGGGCCGAAGCTCCTACGAGCAGTACTTC. This chain uses TRBV11-2 with TRBJ2-7; a possible D gene is TRBD1 (5 bases). Germline V gives CDR1 SGHAT, CDR2 FQNNGV. The CDR3 is made up of 15 amino acids. Trimming pared 3 bases from V and 0 bases from J, leaving 12 bases between. Filled out from reference TRBV11-2 and TRBJ2-7, the complete variable domain reads EAGVAQSPRYKIIEKRQSVAFWCNPISGHATLYWYQQILGQGPKLLIQFQNNGVVDDSQLPKDRFSAERLKGVDSTLKIQPAKLEDSAVYLCASSFQGRSSYEQYFGPGTRLTVT.

This chain links TRBV7-9 with TRBJ2-3, with TRBD2 identical over 9 bases. The CDR3 has 16 amino acids. CDR1 and CDR2 from the germline V gene are SEHNR and FQNEAQ (reference sequence). V was pared by 5 bases and J by 2 bases, with 8 bases of the junction left unmatched. The CDR3 sequence: CASSPPSGVATDTQYF. DNA for the CDR3: TGTGCCAGCAGCCCTCCTAGCGGGGTAGCCACAGATACGCAGTATTTT. Combining the CDR3 with reference TRBV7-9 and TRBJ2-3 gives the whole variable domain DTGVSQNPRHKITKRGQNVTFRCDPISEHNRLYWYRQTLGQGPEFLTYFQNEAQLEKSRLLSDRFSAERPKGSFSTLEIQRTEQGDSAMYLCASSPPSGVATDTQYFGPGTRLTVL.

The chain recombines TRBV6-5 with TRBJ1-1, with D maybe TRBD1 (6 bases). Per the germline V gene, CDR1 is MNHEY and CDR2 is SVGAGI. This CDR3 region has 13 residues. Trimming left V 5 bases short and J 6 bases short, with 13 bases between. The CDR3 region is CASSKQGWAEAFF. For the CDR3, the DNA is TGTGCCAGCAGTAAACAGGGTTGGGCTGAAGCTTTCTTT.

This chain links TRBV4-3 with TRBJ2-7, with D perhaps assigned TRBD1 or TRBD2 (5 bases each). CDR3 length equals 16 residues. CDR1 is LGHNA and CDR2 is YSLEER in the germline V gene. Trimming stripped 0 bases from V and 6 bases from J, with 18 bases between. The CDR3 DNA follows: TGCGCCAGCAGCCAAGATATCAGGGAGTTCCGCCTCGAGCAGTACTTC. It encodes CASSQDIREFRLEQYF.

There are a few counts of this clonotype. The CDR3 sequence is CASSFRLVYNEQFF. The CDR3 coding sequence is TGTGCCAGCAGCTTCCGGCTGGTCTACAATGAGCAGTTCTTC. J is TRBJ2-1 and V is TRBV7-2; D is undetermined. From germline, CDR1 is SGHTA and CDR2 FQGNSA. V shed 3 bases and J shed 3 bases, with 9 bases lying between them. The CDR3 is 14 residues long.

This chain links TRBV28 with TRBJ2-3; 7 bases map to TRBD2. The CDR3 length is 15 residues. The junction had 4 bases not matched to a gene; V was cut back by 4 bases and J by 0 bases. In germline, CDR1 is MDHEN, CDR2 SYDVKM. The CDR3 sequence: CASSWLADSTDTQYF. The CDR3 DNA sequence: TGTGCCAGCAGTTGGCTAGCGGATAGCACAGATACGCAGTATTTT.

The chain couples TRBV27 to TRBJ1-1; 7 bases fit TRBD1. This CDR3 is 14 amino acids long. CDR1 is MNHEY and CDR2 is SMNVEV in the germline V gene (reference sequence). V shed 4 bases and J 5 bases; nucleotides not matched to a gene: 7. The CDR3 spells CASSSRQGSTEAFF. The CDR3 DNA follows: TGTGCCAGCAGTTCAAGACAGGGTAGTACTGAAGCTTTCTTT.

V is TRBV2 and J is TRBJ2-5; tentatively, D is TRBD1 (5 bases). The CDR3 consists of 14 residues. Trimming took 4 bases from V and 4 from J, leaving 13 bases between them. Germline V gene lookup returns CDR1 SNHLY and CDR2 FYNNEI. The CDR3 is CASSVQARGETQYF. CDR3 DNA: TGTGCCAGCAGTGTACAGGCCCGAGGAGAGACCCAGTACTTC.

This clonotype was observed a few times. This rearrangement joins TRBV4-1 to TRBJ1-2; no reliable D call. The CDR3 spans 14 residues. In germline, CDR1 is MGHRA, CDR2 YSYEKL. Trimming left V 4 bases short and J 4 bases short, with 13 bases between. The CDR3 DNA sequence: TGCGCCAGCAGCCTCCGGGCTGGGATCTATGGCTACACCTTC. Its protein product is CASSLRAGIYGYTF.

The J gene is TRBJ2-5, the V gene TRBV28; the D gene could be TRBD1 or TRBD2 (5 bases each). Deletions cut 3 bases from V and 2 bases from J, with 13 bases between. The CDR3 is made up of 15 amino acids. Germline lookup yields CDR1 MDHEN and CDR2 SYDVKM. CDR3 residues: CASSFRGRIQETQYF. The CDR3 DNA sequence: TGTGCCAGCAGTTTCCGGGGACGGATTCAAGAGACCCAGTACTTC.

The J gene is TRBJ2-1, the V gene TRBV5-1; no clear D. CDR1 is SGHRS, CDR2 YFSETQ, per germline. The CDR3 is made up of 12 amino acids. Trimming stripped 4 bases from V and 5 bases from J, with 7 bases between. The CDR3 loop reads CASSLYNNEQFF. In DNA form, the CDR3 reads TGCGCCAGCAGCCTATACAACAATGAGCAGTTCTTC. Together with reference TRBV5-1 and TRBJ2-1, the CDR3 gives the full variable domain: KAGVTQTPRYLIKTRGQQVTLSCSPISGHRSVSWYQQTPGQGLQFLFEYFSETQRNKGNFPGRFSGRQFSNSRSEMNVSTLELGDSALYLCASSLYNNEQFFGPGTRLTVL.

The chain links TRBV28 to TRBJ1-1, with TRBD1 matching 7 bases. The V gene end was trimmed by 5 bases and the J gene end by 1 base; junction bases not matched to a gene: 7. CDR1 is MDHEN, CDR2 SYDVKM, per germline. The CDR3 contains 15 residues. The CDR3 coding sequence is TGTGCCAGCAGTCTTCACAGGGGTTGGAACACTGAAGCTTTCTTT. Protein sequence: CASSLHRGWNTEAFF. The full variable domain, in which reference TRBV28 and TRBJ1-1 provide the parts outside the CDR3, is DVKVTQSSRYLVKRTGEKVFLECVQDMDHENMFWYRQDPGLGLRLIYFSYDVKMKEKGDIPEGYSVSREKKERFSLILESASTNQTSMYLCASSLHRGWNTEAFFGQGTRLTVV.

In its sample, this clonotype was seen a few times. J is TRBJ2-7 and V is TRBV29-1, with D maybe TRBD1 (6 bases). The CDR3 spans 13 residues. The V gene's germline CDR1 is SQVTM and CDR2 ANQGSEA. Trimming took off 6 bases at V and 0 bases at J, with 12 bases between the two ends. CDR3 coding DNA: TGCAGCGTGATCCTGGACAGCTCCTACGAGCAGTACTTC. As protein: CSVILDSSYEQYF.

The chain combines TRBV13 with TRBJ2-5, with 8 nucleotides matching TRBD1. V lost 7 bases, J lost 5 bases, and 9 bases stayed unmatched. The CDR3 has 14 amino acids. Germline CDR1 PRHDT, CDR2 FYEKMQ (reference sequence). CDR3 sequence reads: CASTKVTGVETQYF. CDR3 nucleotide sequence: TGTGCCAGCACCAAAGTGACAGGGGTTGAGACCCAGTACTTC.

Only one count was recorded for this clonotype. V and J are TRBV20-1 and TRBJ2-7; D may be TRBD2 (5 bases). This CDR3 has 12 amino acids. V lost 3 bases, J lost 3 bases, and 9 bases lay in between. CDR1 is DFQATT, CDR2 SNEGSKA, per germline (reference sequence). CDR3 bases: TGCAGTGCTAGTCCGAGGGTCTACGAGCAGTACTTC. This sequence encodes CSASPRVYEQYF.

As for this clonotype: One end of the junction varies from germline; a read error may be responsible. This sequence joins TRBV4-2 and TRBJ2-7, with 7 bases fitting TRBD2. Germline-derived CDR1 and CDR2 are LGHNA and YNFKEQ. The CDR3 is made up of 17 amino acids. CDR3 in DNA: TGTGCCAGCAGCCAAGACTGGACCGGGACTACGGGCTACGATCAGTACTTC. It yields the protein CASSQDWTGTTGYDQYF.